The TCR beta chain under discussion was sequenced for a study of blood T cell repertoires in COVID-19. Profiled with immunoSEQ multiplex PCR; TCRdb holds only in-frame clones, not every one. This sample has some 250,000 clones; approximately 80% occur once, and the top ten carry more than 8%. The TCR sequence derives from a woman at least 80 years old with acute or convalescent COVID-19. Specimen: peripheral blood.

The CDR3 loop reads CASSLDPGQGNSYEQYF. The CDR3 DNA reads TGCGCCAGCAGCTTGGACCCGGGACAGGGGAACTCCTACGAGCAGTACTTC. J is TRBJ2-7 and V is TRBV5-1; TRBD1 agrees at 10 bases. The trim removed 0 bases at V and 0 bases at J, leaving 6 bases unmatched. Looked up from germline, CDR1 is SGHRS and CDR2 is YFSETQ. The CDR3 sequence is 17 residues long.